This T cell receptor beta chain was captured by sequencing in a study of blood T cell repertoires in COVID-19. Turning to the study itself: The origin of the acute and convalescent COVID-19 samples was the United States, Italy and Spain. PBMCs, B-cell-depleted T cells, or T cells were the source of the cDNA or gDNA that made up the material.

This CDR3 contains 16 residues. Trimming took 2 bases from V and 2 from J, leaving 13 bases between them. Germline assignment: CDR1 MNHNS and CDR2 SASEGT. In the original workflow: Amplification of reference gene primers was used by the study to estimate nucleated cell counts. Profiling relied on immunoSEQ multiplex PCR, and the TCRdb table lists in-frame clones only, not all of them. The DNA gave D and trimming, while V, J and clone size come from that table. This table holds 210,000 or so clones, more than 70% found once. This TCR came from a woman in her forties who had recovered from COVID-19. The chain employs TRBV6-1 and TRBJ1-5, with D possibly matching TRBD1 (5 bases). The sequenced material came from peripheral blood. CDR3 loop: CASSELSREGNQPQHF. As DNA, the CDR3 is TGTGCCAGCAGTGAATTGTCCAGGGAAGGCAATCAGCCCCAGCATTTT.